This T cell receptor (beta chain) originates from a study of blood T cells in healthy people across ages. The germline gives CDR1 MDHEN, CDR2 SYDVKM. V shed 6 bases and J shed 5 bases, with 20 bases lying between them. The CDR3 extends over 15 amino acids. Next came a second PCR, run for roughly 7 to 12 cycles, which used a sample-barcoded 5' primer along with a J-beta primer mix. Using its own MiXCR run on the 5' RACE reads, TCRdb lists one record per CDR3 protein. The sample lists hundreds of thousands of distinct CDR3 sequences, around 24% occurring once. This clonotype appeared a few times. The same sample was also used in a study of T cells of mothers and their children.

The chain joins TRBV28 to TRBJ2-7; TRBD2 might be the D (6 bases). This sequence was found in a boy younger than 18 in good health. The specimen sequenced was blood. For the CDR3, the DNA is TGTGCCAGCAGCGTCGCGGGACTCCAATCCCACGAGCAGTACTTC. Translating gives CASSVAGLQSHEQYF.